This T cell receptor (beta chain) was found in a study of OX40 agonist ivuxolimab in advanced cancers. The study's findings and limits: Compared with CD4+, CD8+ T cells on average had more expanded clones. Partial responders dosed at 0.1-3.0 mg/kg displayed clonal expansion ranking among the lowest. Normalized expansion of T-cell clones was also low for some nonresponders.

Comment on this clone: The antigen is undetermined.

Produced via immunoSEQ multiplex PCR; TCRdb's table is partial and in-frame only. The sample holds tens of thousands of clones; around 90% are singletons and the top ten take about 5%. The TCR originated in an adult with an advanced solid tumor such as melanoma, head and neck, liver or kidney cancer. This specimen was CD4+ or CD8+ T cells sorted from blood, taken in a trial of the OX40 agonist ivuxolimab.

DNA for the CDR3: TGCGCCAGCAATATCGGTTCTAGCACAGATACGCAGTATTTT. It codes for CASNIGSSTDTQYF. The chain joins TRBV4-1 to TRBJ2-3; D is undetermined. Between the trimmed V and J ends, which lost 7 bases and 0 bases, there was a span of 11 bases. The germline CDR1 and CDR2 sequences are MGHRA and YSYEKL. The CDR3 is made up of 14 amino acids.